These T cell receptor beta chains were read from a single sample in a study of blood T cell repertoires in COVID-19. Sequencing was performed with immunoSEQ multiplex PCR; in TCRdb, only in-frame clones are kept and a portion is missing. The data hold around 310,000 clones, with approximately 88% observed a single time. Sequences were obtained from PBMCs or T cells enriched from blood (not recorded which). The receptors derive from a young man who had recovered from COVID-19. Both conserved end residues are part of each CDR3. Fields, in order: CDR3 protein, CDR3 DNA, D gene, CDR3 length, J gene, clone size, V gene. A D gene is named only where the DNA matches it firmly. Some rows mark clone size as missing; the rest say once, few, many or name a class of expanded clone.

CDR3aa: CASSQGRGIGTNEKLFF
CDR3nt: TGTGCCAGCAGCCAAGGTCGGGGGATTGGAACTAATGAAAAACTGTTTTTT
d_gene: .
len: 17
j_gene: TRBJ1-4
abundance: .
v_gene: TRBV3-1/TRBV3-2

CDR3aa: CASSLHGQPSYEQYF
CDR3nt: TGTGCCAGCAGTCTCCATGGACAGCCCTCCTACGAGCAGTACTTC
d_gene: .
len: 15
j_gene: TRBJ2-7
abundance: .
v_gene: TRBV28

CDR3aa: CASSLSTGKGEKLFF
CDR3nt: TGTGCCAGCAGCTTGTCGACAGGGAAGGGTGAAAAACTGTTTTTT
d_gene: TRBD1
len: 15
j_gene: TRBJ1-4
abundance: .
v_gene: TRBV7-9

CDR3aa: CASSSRGGGGSPLHF
CDR3nt: TGCGCCAGCAGCTCCCGAGGGGGGGGTGGATCACCCCTCCACTTT
d_gene: .
len: 15
j_gene: TRBJ1-6
abundance: .
v_gene: TRBV5-1

CDR3aa: CSGAGLAGTQETQYF
CDR3nt: TGCAGCGGCGCGGGACTAGCGGGGACTCAAGAGACCCAGTACTTC
d_gene: TRBD2
len: 15
j_gene: TRBJ2-5
abundance: .
v_gene: TRBV29-1

CDR3aa: CASSPGGTPEQYF
CDR3nt: TGTGCCAGCTCACCGGGTGGGACTCCGGAGCAGTACTTC
d_gene: .
len: 13
j_gene: TRBJ2-7
abundance: .
v_gene: TRBV18

CDR3aa: CASSLANLQGAREQYF
CDR3nt: TGCGCCAGCAGCTTGGCCAACTTACAGGGGGCACGCGAGCAGTACTTC
d_gene: TRBD1
len: 16
j_gene: TRBJ2-7
abundance: .
v_gene: TRBV5-1

CDR3aa: CASSPSSFYGYTF
CDR3nt: TGTGCCAGCAGCCCCTCGTCTTTCTATGGCTACACCTTC
d_gene: .
len: 13
j_gene: TRBJ1-2
abundance: .
v_gene: TRBV6-5

CDR3aa: CASSPSGAGDSPLHF
CDR3nt: TGTGCCAGCTCACCATCTGGGGCAGGGGATTCACCCCTCCACTTT
d_gene: .
len: 15
j_gene: TRBJ1-6
abundance: once
v_gene: TRBV18

CDR3aa: CASSQRGGSYEQYF
CDR3nt: TGTGCCAGCTCACAACGAGGGGGATCCTACGAGCAGTACTTC
d_gene: .
len: 14
j_gene: TRBJ2-7
abundance: few
v_gene: TRBV18

CDR3aa: CASSTRGGNNYGYTF
CDR3nt: TGTGCCAGCAGCACCCGAGGGGGAAACAACTATGGCTACACCTTC
d_gene: .
len: 15
j_gene: TRBJ1-2
abundance: .
v_gene: TRBV9

CDR3aa: CSVVGYRRTTRTGSSYGYTF
CDR3nt: TGCAGCGTTGTTGGGTACCGACGCACCACCCGGACAGGATCTTCCTATGGCTACACCTTC
d_gene: TRBD1
len: 20
j_gene: TRBJ1-2
abundance: .
v_gene: TRBV29-1

CDR3aa: CASSNRGGMNTEAFF
CDR3nt: TGTGCCAGTAGTAACAGGGGTGGCATGAACACTGAAGCTTTCTTT
d_gene: TRBD1
len: 15
j_gene: TRBJ1-1
abundance: .
v_gene: TRBV19

CDR3aa: CASSLEQGNYGYTF
CDR3nt: TGCGCCAGCAGCTTGGAACAGGGAAACTATGGCTACACCTTC
d_gene: .
len: 14
j_gene: TRBJ1-2
abundance: .
v_gene: TRBV5-1

CDR3aa: CASSLERFWEQYF
CDR3nt: TGCGCCAGCAGCTTGGAGCGGTTCTGGGAGCAGTACTTC
d_gene: .
len: 13
j_gene: TRBJ2-7
abundance: few
v_gene: TRBV5-1

CDR3aa: CATSKTGTMNTEAFF
CDR3nt: TGTGCCACCAGCAAAACAGGGACCATGAACACTGAAGCTTTCTTT
d_gene: .
len: 15
j_gene: TRBJ1-1
abundance: .
v_gene: TRBV15

CDR3aa: CAWSGQASISPLHF
CDR3nt: TGTGCCTGGAGCGGACAGGCCTCCATTTCACCCCTCCACTTT
d_gene: TRBD1
len: 14
j_gene: TRBJ1-6
abundance: .
v_gene: TRBV30

CDR3aa: CASSHDRDQPQHF
CDR3nt: TGTGCCAGCAGCCATGACAGGGATCAGCCCCAGCATTTT
d_gene: TRBD1
len: 13
j_gene: TRBJ1-5
abundance: .
v_gene: TRBV3-1/TRBV3-2

CDR3aa: CASSIGLAPSTDTQYF
CDR3nt: TGTGCCAGTAGTATCGGACTAGCCCCGAGCACAGATACGCAGTATTTT
d_gene: TRBD2
len: 16
j_gene: TRBJ2-3
abundance: .
v_gene: TRBV19

CDR3aa: CASSSEGGADSPLHF
CDR3nt: TGCGCCAGCAGCTCCGAAGGGGGCGCCGATTCACCCCTCCACTTT
d_gene: TRBD1
len: 15
j_gene: TRBJ1-6
abundance: .
v_gene: TRBV5-1

CDR3aa: CASSLGISVGAYEQYF
CDR3nt: TGCGCCAGCAGCTTGGGTATTAGCGTTGGTGCCTACGAGCAGTACTTC
d_gene: .
len: 16
j_gene: TRBJ2-7
abundance: few
v_gene: TRBV5-1

CDR3aa: CASSEGTGREQYF
CDR3nt: TGCGCCAGCAGTGAAGGTACAGGGCGCGAGCAGTACTTC
d_gene: .
len: 13
j_gene: TRBJ2-7
abundance: .
v_gene: TRBV10-2

CDR3aa: CASRAGQGSAKNIQYF
CDR3nt: TGTGCCAGCAGAGCCGGACAGGGGTCGGCCAAAAACATTCAGTACTTC
d_gene: TRBD1
len: 16
j_gene: TRBJ2-4
abundance: .
v_gene: TRBV27

CDR3aa: CASSVAGEYYEQYF
CDR3nt: TGTGCCAGCAGCGTAGCCGGGGAGTACTACGAGCAGTACTTC
d_gene: .
len: 14
j_gene: TRBJ2-7
abundance: .
v_gene: TRBV9

CDR3aa: CAISGIWTGDNGYTF
CDR3nt: TGTGCCATCAGTGGAATATGGACAGGGGATAATGGCTACACCTTC
d_gene: TRBD1
len: 15
j_gene: TRBJ1-2
abundance: .
v_gene: TRBV10-3

CDR3aa: CASSAGGTYEQYF
CDR3nt: TGTGCCAGCAGTGCGGGGGGGACCTACGAGCAGTACTTC
d_gene: TRBD2
len: 13
j_gene: TRBJ2-7
abundance: .
v_gene: TRBV2

CDR3aa: CASSQKTGPRTGELFF
CDR3nt: TGTGCCAGCAGCCAAAAGACAGGGCCTAGGACCGGGGAGCTGTTTTTT
d_gene: TRBD1
len: 16
j_gene: TRBJ2-2
abundance: .
v_gene: TRBV14

CDR3aa: CASSPQDRGLWGYTF
CDR3nt: TGTGCCAGCAGTCCCCAGGACAGGGGCCTGTGGGGCTACACCTTC
d_gene: TRBD1
len: 15
j_gene: TRBJ1-2
abundance: .
v_gene: TRBV28

CDR3aa: CASSLGQGGNQPQHF
CDR3nt: TGTGCCAGCAGCTTGGGACAGGGAGGGAATCAGCCCCAGCATTTT
d_gene: TRBD1
len: 15
j_gene: TRBJ1-5
abundance: .
v_gene: TRBV27

CDR3aa: CASSADRLNTEAFF
CDR3nt: TGTGCCAGCAGCGCGGACAGATTGAACACTGAAGCTTTCTTT
d_gene: .
len: 14
j_gene: TRBJ1-1
abundance: .
v_gene: TRBV7-6

CDR3aa: CASSSSTPWEQYF
CDR3nt: TGCGCCAGCAGCTCTAGTACCCCTTGGGAGCAGTACTTC
d_gene: .
len: 13
j_gene: TRBJ2-7
abundance: .
v_gene: TRBV5-1

CDR3aa: CASQARTGTNQPQHF
CDR3nt: TGTGCCAGCCAAGCGCGGACAGGGACCAATCAGCCCCAGCATTTT
d_gene: TRBD1
len: 15
j_gene: TRBJ1-5
abundance: .
v_gene: TRBV2

CDR3aa: CASSLLAGGNTEAFF
CDR3nt: TGTGCCAGCAGTCTCCTCGCGGGAGGGAACACTGAAGCTTTCTTT
d_gene: .
len: 15
j_gene: TRBJ1-1
abundance: .
v_gene: TRBV28